This T cell receptor beta chain was found in a study of control samples from healthy donors and cancer patients. TCRdb's table, derived via immunoSEQ multiplex PCR, lists solely in-frame clones and lacks some. This sample has approximately 170,000 clones, with 85% to 90% found just once. This CDR3 has 17 residues. V shed 5 bases, J shed 2 bases, and the junction held 11 bases outside the gene matches. Germline assignment: CDR1 MDHEN and CDR2 SYDVKM. This chain connects TRBV28 to TRBJ1-4; TRBD1 agrees at 7 bases. The sequence came from a woman aged 45-65 years in good health. The source material was blood. The DNA for the CDR3 is TGTGCCAGCAGTCCACTGACAGGGCGAGGCACTAATGAAAAACTGTTTTTT. Translated: CASSPLTGRGTNEKLFF.